This T cell receptor beta chain was sequenced in a study of cytomegalovirus exposure and HLA in healthy donors. A few counts support this clone. Its antigen remains unknown. Study-wide results and limits: For TCR beta chains, V- and J-gene trimming was later linked to a missense DCLRE1C variant. Some TCR beta chains (roughly 160 of them) were listed as cytomegalovirus-associated. The authors later found most CMV-associated TCR beta chains appeared HLA-restricted. A prior analysis recorded that most TCR beta V segments were productive about 87% or about 30% of the time.

The PCR was carried out with 60 Vbeta primers and 13 Jbeta primers. Assay used: immunoSEQ multiplex PCR; TCRdb lists only in-frame clones, some missing. This table holds about 110,000 clones, 76% found once. The sequence derives from a man aged 40-49 years in good health and CMV-seropositive. Sequenced input: PBMCs.

CDR3 residues: CASSPTGPSGELFF. CDR3 nucleotides: TGTGCCAGCAGCCCTACAGGGCCCAGCGGGGAGCTGTTTTTT. The chain recombines TRBV7-2 with TRBJ2-2; perhaps TRBD1 as D (6 bases). Germline lookup yields CDR1 SGHTA and CDR2 FQGNSA. There are 14 residues in the CDR3. The germline V and J ends were trimmed by 5 bases and 7 bases, with 14 bases remaining between them. Combining the CDR3 with reference TRBV7-2 and TRBJ2-2 gives the whole variable domain GAGVSQSPSNKVTEKGKDVELRCDPISGHTALYWYRQSLGQGLEFLIYFQGNSAPDKSGLPSDRFSAERTGGSVSTLTIQRTQQEDSAVYLCASSPTGPSGELFFGEGSRLTVL.